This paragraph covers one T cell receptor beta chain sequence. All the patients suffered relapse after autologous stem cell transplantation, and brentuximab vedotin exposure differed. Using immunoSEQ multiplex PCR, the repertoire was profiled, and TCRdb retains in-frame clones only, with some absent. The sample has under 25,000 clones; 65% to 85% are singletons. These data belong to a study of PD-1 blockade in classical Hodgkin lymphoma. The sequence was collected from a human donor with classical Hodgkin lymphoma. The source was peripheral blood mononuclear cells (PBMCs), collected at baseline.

CDR3 protein: CASSLSAGGERNYNEQFF. The CDR3 coding sequence is TGTGCCAGCAGTTTATCGGCAGGGGGGGAGAGAAATTACAATGAGCAGTTCTTC. The chain employs TRBV28 and TRBJ2-1, with D perhaps TRBD1 or TRBD2 (7 bases each). V was clipped by 1 base and J by 4 bases, with 20 bases between them. This CDR3 spans 18 amino acids. CDR1 MDHEN and CDR2 SYDVKM come from the germline V gene.